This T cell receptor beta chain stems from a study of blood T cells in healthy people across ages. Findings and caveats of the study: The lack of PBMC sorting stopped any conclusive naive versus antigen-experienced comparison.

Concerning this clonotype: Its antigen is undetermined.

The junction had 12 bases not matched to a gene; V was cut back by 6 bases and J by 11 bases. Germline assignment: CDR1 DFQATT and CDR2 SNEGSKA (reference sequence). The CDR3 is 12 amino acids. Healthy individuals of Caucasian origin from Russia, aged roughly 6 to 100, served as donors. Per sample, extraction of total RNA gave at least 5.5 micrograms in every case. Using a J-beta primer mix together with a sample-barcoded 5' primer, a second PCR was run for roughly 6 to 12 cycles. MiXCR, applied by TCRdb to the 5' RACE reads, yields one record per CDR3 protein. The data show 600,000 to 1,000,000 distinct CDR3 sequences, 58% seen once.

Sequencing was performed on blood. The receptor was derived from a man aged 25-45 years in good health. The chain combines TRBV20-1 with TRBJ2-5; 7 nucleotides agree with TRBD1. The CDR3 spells CSAAGTEMWQYF. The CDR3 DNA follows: TGCAGTGCAGCCGGGACAGAGATGTGGCAGTACTTC.